The 9 T cell receptor beta chains below were found in one sample sequenced in a study of T-cell reconstitution after alpha-beta-depleted transplantation in children. Library preparation (for TCRbeta) was performed with unique molecular identifiers. MiXCR, run by TCRdb on the PCR reads, gives a single entry per CDR3 protein. The sample shows some 640,000 distinct CDR3 sequences, roughly 15% of them seen only once. The material sequenced was PBMCs from the stem cell graft donor, taken from the stem cell graft. The receptors were sampled from a human donor who donated a stem cell graft to a child with acute myeloid leukemia.

As DNA, the CDR3 is TGCGCCAGCAGCTTGGAACAGGGACAGACTGAAGCTTTCTTT. As protein: CASSLEQGQTEAFF. The chain has TRBV5-1 and TRBJ1-1; the match to TRBD1 covers 7 bases. Germline CDR1 reads SGHRS; CDR2 reads YFSETQ. Trimming at V came to 0 bases and at J to 5 bases, leaving 4 bases not matched to a gene. This CDR3 is 14 amino acids long.

In this sample, this clonotype turned up a few times. The V call is TRBV7-2, the J call TRBJ2-3; D gene ambiguous. The CDR3 length is 16 residues. Germline CDR1 SGHTA, CDR2 FQGNSA. Trimming took 0 bases from V and 0 from J, leaving 10 bases between them. The CDR3 sequence: CASSLAVLPSTDTQYF. CDR3 nucleotide sequence: TGTGCCAGCAGCTTAGCGGTATTGCCTAGCACAGATACGCAGTATTTT.

This clonotype was recorded once. DNA of the CDR3: TGTGCCAGCAGCGCAGCTCCGGGACTAGCGGGGGCAGATACGCAGTATTTT. It yields the protein CASSAAPGLAGADTQYF. The chain joins TRBV9 to TRBJ2-3; 14 nucleotides line up with TRBD2. CDR1 and CDR2 (germline): SGDLS, YYNGEE. This CDR3 spans 17 amino acids. J was trimmed by 4 bases and V by 3 bases; bases with no gene match: 7.

This clonotype was recorded a few times. The chain combines TRBV5-5 with TRBJ1-1; maybe TRBD1 (5 bases). The CDR3 loop spans 16 amino acids. The germline CDR1 and CDR2 sequences are SGHKS and YYEKEE (reference sequence). Deletions cut 0 bases from V and 1 base from J, with 13 bases between. CDR3 residues: CASSLDPKRGNTEAFF. The CDR3 nucleotides read TGTGCCAGCAGCTTGGACCCTAAGAGGGGGAACACTGAAGCTTTCTTT.

The chain joins TRBV30 to TRBJ2-1; D uncertain. The CDR3 loop spans 13 amino acids. Germline V gene data show CDR1 as GTSNPN and CDR2 as SVGIG (reference sequence). V lost 4 bases, J lost 5 bases, and 12 bases lay in between. The CDR3 DNA sequence: TGTGCCTGGAACTTCGGCCTCAACAATGAGCAGTTCTTC. Protein product: CAWNFGLNNEQFF.

This rearrangement joins TRBV15 to TRBJ1-4; 9 bases fit TRBD1. Germline lookup yields CDR1 LNHNV and CDR2 YYDKDF (reference sequence). V was clipped by 5 bases and J by 5 bases; unmatched bases: 3. The CDR3 is made up of 14 amino acids. CDR3 amino acids: CATSRGTGNEKLFF. Written as DNA, the CDR3 is TGTGCCACCAGCCGCGGGACAGGGAATGAAAAACTGTTTTTT.

As concerns this clonotype: At one end, the junction sequence differs from germline, possibly due to a read error. V usage is TRBV20-1 and J usage is TRBJ2-1; the match to TRBD2 covers 8 bases. Germline loops: CDR1 DFQATT, CDR2 SNEGSKA (reference sequence). CDR3 length: 15 residues. CDR3 amino acids: CCARTETSAYNEQFF. The CDR3 nucleotides read TGCTGTGCTAGGACCGAGACTAGCGCATACAATGAGCAGTTCTTC.

This chain uses TRBV20-1 with TRBJ2-5, with 12 bases that match TRBD2. The junction had 9 bases not matched to a gene; V was cut back by 6 bases and J by 1 base. This CDR3 has 16 residues. Looked up from germline, CDR1 is DFQATT and CDR2 is SNEGSKA (reference sequence). The CDR3 nucleotides read TGCAGTGCCCCACTAGCGGGGGGCCGGGGCCAAGAGACCCAGTACTTC. This gives the protein CSAPLAGGRGQETQYF.

This clonotype occurred many times. The chain carries TRBV29-1 and TRBJ2-3; 7 nucleotides line up with TRBD1. CDR1 is SQVTM, CDR2 ANQGSEA, per germline. V shed 5 bases, J shed 6 bases, and the junction held 5 bases outside the gene matches. The CDR3 spans 12 residues. The CDR3 here is CSVKTGLDTQYF. DNA of the CDR3: TGCAGCGTTAAGACAGGGCTTGATACGCAGTATTTT.